This TCR beta chain stems from a study of CD8 T cells in Susac syndrome. Random hexamers were used to reverse transcribe an amount of roughly 0.5 to 1 ug RNA. TCRdb reanalysed the immunoSEQ multiplex PCR reads using MiXCR and keeps one entry per CDR3 protein. The table shows some 180,000 distinct CDR3 sequences, with over 90% occurring only once. From blood CD8+ and CD4+ T cells, TCR beta sequences were generated. The TEMRA cells underwent FACS enrichment, while the CD8+ and CD4+ T cells underwent negative isolation. CDR1 is MNHEY and CDR2 is SMNVEV in the germline V gene (reference sequence). Trimming left V 3 bases short and J 6 bases short, with 14 bases between. The CDR3 has 15 residues.

The chain is built from TRBV27 and TRBJ1-4, with a possible D match to TRBD1 (6 bases). The sequenced sample was CD4+ T cells from PBMCs. This TCR was recovered from a human donor with Susac syndrome. CDR3 in DNA: TGTGCCAGCAGTTTTTCGAGGGAGGGGGATGAAAAACTGTTTTTT. Protein sequence: CASSFSREGDEKLFF.